This T cell receptor (beta chain) was obtained from a study of T-cell reconstitution after alpha-beta-depleted transplantation in children. The study, taken as a whole, reports: At the one-year point after transplant, T-cell counts and TCRbeta diversity were found to come mostly from T cells that had been newly produced.

The CDR3 covers 16 residues. The germline V and J ends were trimmed by 4 bases and 3 bases, with 19 bases remaining between them. CDR1 is LGHNA, CDR2 YSLEER, per germline. TCRbeta library preparation incorporated unique molecular identifiers. In TCRdb, the PCR reads were re-called with MiXCR into one record per CDR3 protein. The table records a few hundred thousand distinct CDR3 sequences, around 15% of them present only once. Turning to this clonotype: Its antigen is not known.

The sequencing here drew on PBMCs, mostly from graft donor cells, taken 360 days after TCRalphabeta/CD19-depleted stem cell transplant. This sequence originates from a boy younger than two who had a stem cell transplant for Wiskott-Aldrich syndrome, so the T cells may come from the graft donor. The rearrangement uses TRBV4-3 and TRBJ2-7; tentatively, D is TRBD1 (5 bases). The CDR3 loop is CASSPPPHRSFYEQYF. The CDR3 coding sequence is TGCGCCAGCAGCCCCCCGCCCCACAGGTCCTTCTACGAGCAGTACTTC.